These 23 T cell receptor beta chains share one sample of origin, sequenced in a study of regulatory T cells in long-lasting Graves disease. Through Arm-PCR of CDR3 regions and iRepertoire HTBI primers, TCR beta libraries were built. TCRdb redid the calling of the multiplex PCR reads with MiXCR, one entry per CDR3 protein. The table includes 400,000 to 500,000 distinct CDR3 sequences, less than 20% detected once. As for time point: newly diagnosed GD, antithyroid drugs for less than 3 months. The TCR library was made from RNA that had been extracted from PBMCs in TRIzol. These records were also assigned to another study, of T cells in Graves' hyperthyroidism and ophthalmopathy.

Source: peripheral blood mononuclear cells (PBMCs), taken at new diagnosis, from a patient treated with antithyroid drugs. These receptor sequences come from a woman between 18 and 29 years old with Graves disease.

The V call is TRBV11-1, the J call TRBJ2-3; D ambiguous. Trimming pared 5 bases from V and 1 base from J, leaving 16 bases between. Germline CDR1 SGHAT, CDR2 FQDESV (reference sequence). This CDR3 spans 16 amino acids. The DNA for the CDR3 is TGTGCCAGCAGCCGACTGGAATCCCGGGGCACAGATACGCAGTATTTT. Translated: CASSRLESRGTDTQYF.

This clonotype has a count of ten or more. The rearrangement links TRBV20-1 to TRBJ2-1; either TRBD1 or TRBD2 may fit D (6 bases each). The germline V and J ends were trimmed by 3 bases and 7 bases, with 25 bases remaining between them. The length of the CDR3 is 17 residues. The germline gives CDR1 DFQATT, CDR2 SNEGSKA (reference sequence). The CDR3 coding sequence is TGCAGTGCTAGCGGGGACACTCTTTTCGGAGGGCCAAATGAGCAGTTCTTC. Translating it yields CSASGDTLFGGPNEQFF.

Of note for this clonotype: It may be a read error: a sequence one base away is much more abundant. This chain links TRBV12-3 or TRBV12-4 with TRBJ2-7; TRBD2 is a possible D gene (5 bases). CDR3 size: 14 residues. The V and J ends lost 6 bases and 7 bases respectively, with 19 bases between them. Here the CDR3 DNA reads TGTGCCAGCAGCCCCTCGAGGGCCTACAATGAGCAGTACTTC. The encoded protein is CASSPSRAYNEQYF.

The V call is TRBV7-6, the J call TRBJ1-3; no clear D. Germline-derived CDR1 and CDR2 are SGHVS and FNYEAQ. The CDR3 is made up of 14 amino acids. V was trimmed by 1 base and J by 2 bases, leaving 6 bases between them. CDR3 sequence (DNA): TGTGCCAGCAGCTTAGGAGGGACTGGAAACACCATATATTTT. Amino acids: CASSLGGTGNTIYF.

This rearrangement joins TRBV19 to TRBJ2-1; TRBD2 aligns across 9 bases. V dropped 3 bases and J dropped 8; count of bases not matched to a gene: 5. Germline V gene data show CDR1 as LNHDA and CDR2 as SQIVND (reference sequence). The CDR3 is 14 residues long. The CDR3 spells CASSMRASGDEQFF. In DNA form, the CDR3 reads TGTGCCAGTAGTATGCGGGCTAGCGGGGATGAGCAGTTCTTC.

This clonotype was detected only a few times. This sequence joins TRBV7-2 and TRBJ1-4, with 7 bases matching TRBD1. The trim removed 4 bases at V and 0 bases at J, leaving 17 bases unmatched. Germline-derived CDR1 and CDR2 are SGHTA and FQGNSA. CDR3 length equals 20 residues. CDR3: CASSSGPGGPEAATNEKLFF. CDR3 coding DNA: TGTGCCAGCAGCTCCGGACCAGGGGGTCCAGAGGCTGCAACTAATGAAAAACTGTTTTTT.

With regard to this clonotype: A much larger clone differs by one base, so this may be a read error. The CDR3 spells CASSLLAGVPGETQYF. In DNA form, the CDR3 reads TGTGCCAGCAGCCTACTAGCGGGAGTTCCGGGGGAGACCCAGTACTTC. V and J are TRBV3-1 and TRBJ2-3; 11 bases are a match to TRBD2. Judging by the DNA end, TRBJ2-5 fits better; the J call may be wrong. This CDR3 comprises 16 residues. CDR1 and CDR2 from the germline V gene are LGHDT and YNNKEL (reference sequence).

The chain has TRBV7-2 and TRBJ1-6; 9 nucleotides align to TRBD1. CDR3 size: 17 residues. The germline CDR1 and CDR2 sequences are SGHTA and FQGNSA. With 5 bases clipped from V and 7 bases from J, the junction kept 12 bases outside the gene matches. The CDR3 DNA reads as TGTGCCAGCAGCCCCTCGACAGGGGGGGTCTACAATTCACCCCTCCACTTT. Protein product: CASSPSTGGVYNSPLHF.

This clonotype was counted a few times. One end of the junction fails to match germline, which may point to a read error. This chain joins TRBV14 and TRBJ2-1; 7 bases fit TRBD1. The CDR3 is 13 amino acids. Germline V gives CDR1 SGHDN, CDR2 FVKESK. CDR3 sequence: CASSQDRGLVYSF. The CDR3 bases are TGTGCCAGCAGCCAAGATAGGGGGCTAGTTTATTCCTTC.

This clonotype was counted at least ten times. The V call is TRBV7-9, the J call TRBJ2-1; tentative D call: TRBD1 (6 bases). The CDR3 sequence is 12 residues long. Trimming left V 6 bases short and J 7 bases short, with 10 bases between. Germline-derived CDR1 and CDR2 are SEHNR and FQNEAQ (reference sequence). Here the CDR3 DNA reads TGTGCCAGCAGGTCAGGGGCGAATGAGCAGTTCTTC. Encoded protein: CASRSGANEQFF.

Only a few counts were recorded for this clonotype. V gene TRBV20-1 combines with J gene TRBJ1-1; D unresolved. Trimming took off 1 base at V and 1 base at J, with 10 bases between the two ends. From germline, CDR1 is DFQATT and CDR2 SNEGSKA (reference sequence). The CDR3 runs to 14 residues. CDR3 region: CSARASAQNTEAFF. The DNA of the CDR3 is TGCAGTGCTAGAGCGTCGGCACAGAACACTGAAGCTTTCTTT.

This clonotype was seen a single time. A read error likely explains this, since a far larger clone differs by one base. The CDR3 sequence: CASSHGGSSYNEQFF. Written as DNA, the CDR3 is TGTGCCAGCAGCCACGGCGGGAGCTCCTACAATGAGCAGTTCTTC. This chain connects TRBV11-2 to TRBJ2-1; 7 nucleotides line up with TRBD2. The J segment lost 0 bases and the V segment lost 5 bases, leaving 4 bases of the junction unmatched. The length of the CDR3 is 15 residues. The germline V gene encodes CDR1 SGHAT and CDR2 FQNNGV.

This clonotype occurred a few times. CDR3 in DNA: TGTGCCAGCAGCGTAGAACGGGGGGACGATGAGCAGTTCTTC. Translation: CASSVERGDDEQFF. The gene calls are TRBV9 and TRBJ2-1, with 7 positions matching TRBD2. CDR1 and CDR2 (germline): SGDLS, YYNGEE. The length of the CDR3 is 14 residues. V shed 0 bases, J shed 8 bases, and the junction held 5 bases outside the gene matches. The full variable domain, in which reference TRBV9 and TRBJ2-1 provide the parts outside the CDR3, is DSGVTQTPKHLITATGQRVTLRCSPRSGDLSVYWYQQSLDQGLQFLIQYYNGEERAKGNILERFSAQQFPDLHSELNLSSLELGDSALYFCASSVERGDDEQFFGPGTRLTVL.

This clonotype was seen many times. This chain connects TRBV6-1 to TRBJ2-2, with D possibly TRBD1 on 6 matching bases. The CDR3 length is 14 residues. Trimming cost V 1 base and J 3 bases, with 6 bases left between them. CDR1 and CDR2 from the germline V gene are MNHNS and SASEGT. The DNA for the CDR3 is TGTGCCAGCAGTGAAGGACAGGACACCGGGGAGCTGTTTTTT. Translated, it gives CASSEGQDTGELFF.

The V call is TRBV27, the J call TRBJ2-5, with D possibly matching TRBD2 (7 bases). CDR3 length: 15 amino acids. The V gene's germline CDR1 is MNHEY and CDR2 SMNVEV (reference sequence). The V end was cut by 3 bases, the J end by 5 bases, with 16 bases between. CDR3 loop: CASSLNREGWETQYF. DNA of the CDR3: TGTGCCAGCAGTTTGAACAGGGAGGGGTGGGAGACCCAGTACTTC.

This clonotype was seen ten or more times. This rearrangement joins TRBV20-1 to TRBJ2-1; 8 nucleotides match TRBD1. The CDR3 is 13 residues long. The V and J ends lost 3 bases and 4 bases, in that order; junction bases with no gene match: 2. Germline V gene sequence: CDR1 DFQATT, CDR2 SNEGSKA (reference sequence). The CDR3 DNA is TGCAGTGCTAGTACAGGGGGATACAATGAGCAGTTCTTC. This codes for CSASTGGYNEQFF.

The gene calls are TRBV9 and TRBJ2-7, with 9 bases aligning to TRBD1. The CDR3 has 14 residues. The germline V gene has CDR1 SGDLS and CDR2 YYNGEE. Germline trimming cut 1 base from V and 5 bases from J; bases unmatched to any gene: 4. DNA of the CDR3: TGTGCCAGCAGCGTAAACACAGGGGGCCACGAGCAGTACTTC. This encodes CASSVNTGGHEQYF.

This clonotype was observed many times. V usage is TRBV11-2 and J usage is TRBJ2-1; D is uncertain. CDR3 length: 14 residues. V was clipped by 0 bases and J by 6 bases, with 9 bases between them. The germline V gene encodes CDR1 SGHAT and CDR2 FQNNGV. The CDR3 loop reads CASSLDPASNEQFF. The CDR3 DNA reads TGTGCCAGCAGCTTAGATCCCGCCAGCAATGAGCAGTTCTTC.

This clonotype appeared a few times. A read error may be the cause here, since a much bigger clone is one base away. J is TRBJ2-3 and V is TRBV27; D gene ambiguous. Germline V gene lookup returns CDR1 MNHEY and CDR2 SMNVEV (reference sequence). The CDR3 consists of 15 residues. The DNA of the CDR3 is TGTGCCAGCTCCCCAGTGGCTTACGGCACAGATATGCAGTATTTT. This gives the protein CASSPVAYGTDMQYF.

The rearrangement uses TRBV6-4 and TRBJ2-1; D remains unclear. The V gene lost 2 bases and the J gene lost 4 bases, with 6 bases spanning the gap. Per germline, CDR1 MRHNA and CDR2 SNTAGT. The CDR3 spans 13 residues. CDR3 in amino acids: CASSDEKYNEQFF. CDR3 coding DNA: TGTGCCAGCAGTGACGAGAAGTACAATGAGCAGTTCTTC.

This clonotype was observed a few times. The V call is TRBV27, the J call TRBJ2-5; 7 positions agree with TRBD1. There are 15 residues in the CDR3. Germline V gives CDR1 MNHEY, CDR2 SMNVEV (reference sequence). Trimming removed 4 bases from V and 2 bases from J; junction bases left unmatched: 7. CDR3 loop: CASSYRDSVQETQYF. CDR3 DNA sequence: TGTGCCAGCAGTTATAGGGACAGCGTTCAAGAGACCCAGTACTTC.

This chain joins TRBV28 and TRBJ2-5; 9 bases align to TRBD1. V shed 5 bases and J 0 bases; nucleotides not matched to a gene: 7. The CDR3 totals 16 residues. CDR1 is MDHEN and CDR2 is SYDVKM in the germline V gene. Written as DNA, the CDR3 is TGTGCCAGCAGTCTAACCGGGACAGGGTACCAAGAGACCCAGTACTTC. Translated: CASSLTGTGYQETQYF.

This clonotype was seen at least ten times. This chain links TRBV12-3 or TRBV12-4 with TRBJ1-2; no clear D gene. The CDR3 is 12 amino acids. V was cut by 5 bases and J by 10 bases, with 14 bases left in between. The CDR3 DNA sequence: TGTGCCAGCAGTACAGAGGGAATGGACTACACCTTC. As protein: CASSTEGMDYTF.